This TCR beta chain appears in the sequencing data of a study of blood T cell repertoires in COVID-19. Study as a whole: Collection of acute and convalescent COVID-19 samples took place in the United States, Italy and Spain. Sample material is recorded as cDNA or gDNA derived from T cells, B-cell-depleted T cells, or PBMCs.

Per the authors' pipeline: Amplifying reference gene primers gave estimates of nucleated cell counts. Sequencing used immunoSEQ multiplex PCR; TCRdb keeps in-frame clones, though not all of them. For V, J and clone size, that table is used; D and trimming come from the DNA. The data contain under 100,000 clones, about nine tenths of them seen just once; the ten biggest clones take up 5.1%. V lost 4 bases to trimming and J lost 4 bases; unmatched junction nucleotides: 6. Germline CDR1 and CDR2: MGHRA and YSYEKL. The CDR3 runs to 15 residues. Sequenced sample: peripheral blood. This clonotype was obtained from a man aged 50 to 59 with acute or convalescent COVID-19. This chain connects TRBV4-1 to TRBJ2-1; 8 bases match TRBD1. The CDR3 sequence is CASSPPDRVYNEQFF. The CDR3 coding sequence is TGCGCCAGCAGCCCGCCGGACAGGGTTTACAATGAGCAGTTCTTC.